This entry lists 7 T cell receptor beta chains sequenced from one sample in a study of molecular identifiers for immune sequencing clone quantification. TCRdb used MiXCR to reprocess the PCR reads, holding one entry per CDR3 protein. The sample has more than 550,000 distinct CDR3 sequences; around 25% are singletons. The sample consisted of naive CD8+ T cells from blood, with Jurkat cell RNA spiked in. Subset defined: FACS-sorted CD8+CD4-CCR7+CD45RA+ naive T cells. The receptors stem from a human donor in good health. Some libraries in this study had Jurkat cell RNA spiked in.

This clonotype was recorded many times. V gene TRBV6-6 combines with J gene TRBJ2-3; D unresolved. This CDR3 is built from 13 residues. The V end was cut by 2 bases, the J end by 0 bases, with 3 bases between. Germline CDR1 and CDR2: MNHNY and SVGAGI (reference sequence). The CDR3 DNA sequence: TGTGCCAGCAGTTACACTAGCACAGATACGCAGTATTTT. Its translation: CASSYTSTDTQYF.

About this clonotype: This may be a read error: a much more frequent sequence differs by one nucleotide. This chain connects TRBV7-9 to TRBJ1-1; 7 bases are shared with TRBD1. Germline values: CDR1 SEHNR, CDR2 FQNEAQ (reference sequence). The CDR3 is made up of 16 amino acids. V lost 3 bases, J lost 5 bases, and 12 bases stayed unmatched. Written as DNA, the CDR3 is TGTGCCAGCAGCTTTGAGGAGGGGGCGACGGGGACTGAAGCTTTCTTT. Protein: CASSFEEGATGTEAFF.

Comments on this clonotype: A read error may be the cause here, since a much bigger clone is one base away. The chain joins TRBV12-3 or TRBV12-4 to TRBJ2-7; D is unclear. There are 15 residues in the CDR3. Trimming took 4 bases from V and 4 from J, leaving 17 bases between them. DNA of the CDR3: TGTGCCAGCAGTTCCCCGGTGGGTTCTTGGTACGAGCAGTACTTC. It translates to CASSSPVGSWYEQYF.

The chain employs TRBV9 and TRBJ2-3; 7 bases agree with TRBD2. In germline, CDR1 is SGDLS, CDR2 YYNGEE. Trimming took 0 bases from V and 3 from J; bases not matched to a gene: 7. There are 16 residues in the CDR3. This CDR3 reads CASSVDVAGATDTQYF. The CDR3 region has the DNA TGTGCCAGCAGCGTAGACGTCGCGGGAGCGACAGATACGCAGTATTTT.

This clonotype was recorded a few times. This chain links TRBV4-3 with TRBJ1-5; D is perhaps TRBD1 (5 bases). This CDR3 region has 16 residues. CDR1 and CDR2 from the germline V gene are LGHNA and YSLEER. V lost 4 bases and J 3 bases, leaving 16 bases between the germline ends. The CDR3 coding sequence is TGCGCCAGCAGCCCATCCTGGGACGGTAACAATCAGCCCCAGCATTTT. Translation: CASSPSWDGNNQPQHF.

This rearrangement joins TRBV6-6 to TRBJ2-1; D is perhaps TRBD2 (5 bases). CDR3 length: 16 residues. The germline V gene has CDR1 MNHNY and CDR2 SVGAGI (reference sequence). Between the trimmed V and J ends, which lost 0 bases and 7 bases, there was a span of 16 bases. The CDR3 is CASSYSRSGGSNEQFF. The CDR3 DNA sequence: TGTGCCAGCAGTTACTCACGGAGCGGAGGTTCGAATGAGCAGTTCTTC.

The chain recombines TRBV9 with TRBJ2-3; tentatively, D is TRBD2 (6 bases). The germline V and J ends were trimmed by 4 bases and 2 bases, with 14 bases remaining between them. Germline values: CDR1 SGDLS, CDR2 YYNGEE. The CDR3 runs to 15 residues. CDR3 residues: CASSPWDSDTDTQYF. In DNA form, the CDR3 reads TGTGCCAGCAGCCCCTGGGACTCCGACACAGATACGCAGTATTTT.